The source of this T cell receptor beta chain is a study of early T cells in non-severe SARS-CoV-2 infection. Whole-study context: Bulk RNA taken from unsorted whole blood was sequenced, leaving chains unpaired. Findings and limits, study-wide: VDJdb matches were skewed toward anti-spike CD8 T cell responses.

Individual cDNA molecules received unique molecular identifiers. TCRdb called the 5' RACE reads again in MiXCR, with one record for every CDR3 protein. Seen here are about 59,000 distinct CDR3 sequences, under 15% observed once, and the top ten hold about 10%. There are 11 residues in the CDR3. With V trimmed by 10 bases and J by 5 bases, 5 bases remained unmatched. The V gene's germline CDR1 is WSHSY and CDR2 SAAADI. As to this clonotype: Its target is unknown.

This TCR was recovered from an adult who was a healthcare worker with PCR-confirmed SARS-CoV-2 infection or an uninfected control (not recorded which). The chain employs TRBV10-2 and TRBJ2-7; 7 bases map to TRBD2. The sequencing here drew on whole blood, taken at baseline. CDR3 amino acids: CATNGGNEQYF. CDR3 nucleotides: TGCGCCACCAACGGGGGGAACGAGCAGTACTTC.